This is a list of T cell receptor beta chains from one sample in a study of blood T cell repertoires in COVID-19. Assay used: immunoSEQ multiplex PCR; TCRdb lists only in-frame clones, some missing. This table holds fewer than 150,000 clones, roughly 80% found once. Sequences were obtained from peripheral blood. Receptor source: a man aged 70 or older with acute or convalescent COVID-19. CDR3s include the opening cysteine and the closing phenylalanine or tryptophan. Fields, in order: V gene, clone size, CDR3 length, D gene, J gene, CDR3 protein, CDR3 DNA. D genes are given only for firm matches. The size of a clone is reported for some rows only, either as once, few or many, or as a class for expanded clones.

TRBV7-2,-,14,-,TRBJ2-7,CASSLVQGEYEQYF,TGTGCCAGCAGCTTAGTGCAGGGCGAATACGAGCAGTACTTC
TRBV6-1,-,12,-,TRBJ2-7,CASTSLQSEQYF,TGTGCCAGCACCTCCCTACAGAGCGAGCAGTACTTC
TRBV4-2,-,15,-,TRBJ1-5,CASSPSVMGNQPQHF,TGTGCCAGCAGCCCTTCAGTGATGGGCAATCAGCCCCAGCATTTT
TRBV19,-,16,-,TRBJ1-5,CASSTAMYYSNQPQHF,TGTGCCAGTAGTACCGCTATGTATTATAGCAATCAGCCCCAGCATTTT
TRBV28,-,15,-,TRBJ1-2,CASSTKAGTAFGYTF,TGTGCCAGCAGTACGAAGGCCGGGACTGCGTTTGGCTACACCTTC
TRBV7-3,-,15,-,TRBJ2-3,CASSFGASERDTQYF,TGTGCCAGCAGCTTTGGGGCTAGCGAGAGAGATACGCAGTATTTT
TRBV18,once,18,TRBD2,TRBJ2-7,CASSEGLLAGAVSYEQYF,TGTGCCAGCTCGGAGGGACTACTAGCGGGAGCTGTTTCCTACGAGCAGTACTTC
TRBV11-1,once,16,TRBD1,TRBJ2-1,CASSLWVDRVVNEQFF,TGTGCCAGCAGCTTATGGGTGGACAGGGTAGTCAATGAGCAGTTCTTC
TRBV19,-,15,-,TRBJ1-5,CASLRAGAGNQPQHF,TGTGCCAGTCTTCGTGCGGGCGCGGGCAATCAGCCCCAGCATTTT
TRBV7-2,-,15,-,TRBJ1-2,CASSSRELRDYGYTF,TGTGCCAGCAGCAGTAGGGAGCTGCGGGACTATGGCTACACCTTC
TRBV19,-,13,-,TRBJ1-1,CASNVQPNTEAFF,TGTGCCAGTAACGTACAGCCGAACACTGAAGCTTTCTTT
TRBV7-6,-,15,TRBD1,TRBJ1-5,CASSSGTGFNQPQHF,TGTGCCAGCAGCTCAGGGACAGGGTTCAATCAGCCCCAGCATTTT
TRBV4-1,few,16,-,TRBJ2-3,CASSQVRATPVDTQYF,TGCGCCAGCAGCCAAGTCAGGGCCACCCCCGTTGATACGCAGTATTTT
TRBV7-9,-,15,TRBD1,TRBJ1-2,CASSLPGQPRDGYTF,TGTGCCAGCAGCTTACCGGGACAGCCCCGAGACGGCTACACCTTC
TRBV24-1,-,14,-,TRBJ2-5,CATSDRRQAETQYF,TGTGCCACCAGTGATAGGCGTCAGGCAGAGACCCAGTACTTC
TRBV18,once,17,TRBD1,TRBJ2-2,CASSPLDRGFDTGELFF,TGTGCCAGCTCACCCCTGGACAGGGGGTTTGACACCGGGGAGCTGTTTTTT
TRBV19,-,17,TRBD1,TRBJ2-6,CASSWGTGASGANVLTF,TGTGCCAGTAGTTGGGGGACAGGGGCCTCTGGGGCCAACGTCCTGACTTTC
TRBV18,-,15,-,TRBJ1-6,CASSPQPARDSPLHF,TGTGCCAGCTCACCACAGCCGGCCAGGGATTCACCCCTCCACTTT
TRBV18,-,15,TRBD1,TRBJ1-1,CASSPTGGSYTEAFF,TGTGCCAGCTCACCTACAGGGGGAAGCTACACTGAAGCTTTCTTT
TRBV11-3,-,13,TRBD2,TRBJ2-3,CASSFRGGLTQYF,TGTGCCAGCAGCTTCCGGGGGGGTCTTACGCAGTATTTT
TRBV29-1,-,12,-,TRBJ2-1,CSVEVGSLEQFF,TGCAGCGTTGAAGTGGGGAGTCTTGAGCAGTTCTTC
TRBV5-8,-,13,-,TRBJ2-7,CASSWQGSYEQYF,TGTGCCAGCAGCTGGCAGGGCTCCTACGAGCAGTACTTC
TRBV30,-,14,TRBD1,TRBJ2-5,CAWSVGTGAKTQYF,TGTGCCTGGAGTGTAGGGACAGGGGCGAAGACCCAGTACTTC
TRBV28,-,16,-,TRBJ1-1,CASSLWAGAVNTEAFF,TGTGCCAGCAGTTTATGGGCAGGGGCCGTGAACACTGAAGCTTTCTTT
TRBV5-3,-,13,TRBD1,TRBJ1-1,CARSMGQGSEAFF,TGTGCCAGAAGCATGGGACAGGGGAGTGAAGCTTTCTTT
TRBV3-1/TRBV3-2,-,17,-,TRBJ1-2,CASSQDSLYRANYGYTF,TGTGCCAGCAGCCAAGATTCTTTGTACAGGGCCAACTATGGCTACACCTTC
TRBV7-6,-,18,-,TRBJ2-1,CASSLEGAGLAGQHEQFF,TGTGCCAGCAGCTTAGAGGGGGCCGGACTAGCCGGTCAGCATGAGCAGTTCTTC
TRBV3-1/TRBV3-2,-,16,TRBD2,TRBJ2-7,CASSQDSGRASYEQYF,TGTGCCAGCAGCCAAGATAGCGGGAGGGCCTCCTACGAGCAGTACTTC
TRBV5-6,-,16,-,TRBJ1-3,CASSLVGGPTGNTIYF,TGTGCCAGCAGCTTGGTAGGGGGTCCTACTGGAAACACCATATATTTT
TRBV24-1,-,15,TRBD1,TRBJ2-5,CATSDPVGQEETQYF,TGTGCCACCAGTGACCCCGTAGGACAGGAAGAGACCCAGTACTTC
TRBV4-1,-,14,TRBD1,TRBJ1-1,CASSQGQGLTEAFF,TGCGCCAGCAGCCAAGGACAGGGGCTGACTGAAGCTTTCTTT
TRBV12-3/TRBV12-4,few,11,-,TRBJ1-2,CASSPGLEDTF,TGTGCCAGCAGTCCCGGACTCGAAGACACCTTC
TRBV11-2,-,14,TRBD1,TRBJ2-7,CASSPTGVVSEQYF,TGTGCCAGCAGTCCGACAGGGGTAGTCTCCGAGCAGTACTTC
TRBV7-9,-,13,TRBD1,TRBJ2-7,CASSPQGVYEQYF,TGTGCCAGCAGCCCCCAGGGGGTCTACGAGCAGTACTTC
TRBV7-2,-,16,-,TRBJ2-3,CASSLASGFSTDTQYF,TGTGCCAGCAGCTTAGCTTCCGGGTTTAGCACAGATACGCAGTATTTT
TRBV19,-,15,-,TRBJ2-3,CASRPTAPGIDTQYF,TGTGCCAGTAGGCCAACCGCCCCAGGGATAGATACGCAGTATTTT
TRBV7-9,-,16,TRBD2,TRBJ2-2,CASSKTSGVNTGELFF,TGTGCCAGCAGCAAGACTAGCGGAGTAAACACCGGGGAGCTGTTTTTT
TRBV30,-,13,TRBD1,TRBJ1-6,CAWSVTGDSPLHF,TGTGCCTGGAGTGTAACAGGGGACTCACCCCTCCACTTT
TRBV5-6,-,14,TRBD1,TRBJ1-3,CASSIQGAGNTIYF,TGTGCCAGCAGCATACAGGGGGCTGGAAACACCATATATTTT
TRBV19,-,18,-,TRBJ1-5,CASKMPGTPSLGNQPQHF,TGTGCCAGTAAGATGCCCGGGACACCCTCTCTGGGCAATCAGCCCCAGCATTTT
TRBV11-2,-,14,TRBD1,TRBJ1-1,CASSRNRGNTEAFF,TGTGCCAGCAGCCGGAACAGGGGGAACACTGAAGCTTTCTTT
TRBV2,few,14,-,TRBJ2-2,CASRLLGSTGELFF,TGTGCCAGCAGACTACTTGGATCCACCGGGGAGCTGTTTTTT
TRBV9,few,15,-,TRBJ1-5,CASSPLGGVNQPQHF,TGTGCCAGCAGCCCTCTTGGAGGGGTAAATCAGCCCCAGCATTTT
TRBV4-3,-,16,-,TRBJ2-7,CASSQDSSFWSYEQYF,TGCGCCAGCAGCCAAGATAGTTCCTTTTGGTCCTACGAGCAGTACTTC
TRBV3-1/TRBV3-2,-,14,-,TRBJ2-3,CASSQVLAADTQYF,TGTGCCAGCAGCCAAGTTTTGGCAGCAGATACGCAGTATTTT
TRBV2,-,12,-,TRBJ2-6,CALDSGANVLTF,TGTGCTCTAGACTCTGGGGCCAACGTCCTGACTTTC
TRBV9,once,12,-,TRBJ1-5,CASSPGNQPQHF,TGTGCCAGCAGCCCCGGGAATCAGCCCCAGCATTTT
TRBV20-1,-,15,TRBD2,TRBJ2-7,CSASALAGGPGEQYF,TGCAGTGCTAGTGCACTAGCGGGAGGGCCCGGGGAGCAGTACTTC
TRBV13,-,20,TRBD1,TRBJ2-1,CASSLIPGQGFSGRDNEQFF,TGTGCCAGCAGCTTGATCCCGGGACAGGGTTTTTCGGGTCGCGACAATGAGCAGTTCTTC
TRBV18,-,16,TRBD1,TRBJ2-7,CASSPEWGTGTYEQYF,TGTGCCAGCTCACCAGAGTGGGGGACAGGGACCTACGAGCAGTACTTC
TRBV5-6,-,14,-,TRBJ1-2,CASSTGPGDYGYTF,TGTGCCAGCAGCACGGGCCCCGGGGACTATGGCTACACCTTC
TRBV30,-,14,-,TRBJ1-2,CAWSVGGQSYGYTF,TGTGCCTGGAGTGTTGGGGGCCAATCTTATGGCTACACCTTC
TRBV29-1,-,15,TRBD1,TRBJ1-2,CSVADRGPSVDGYTF,TGCAGCGTTGCGGACAGGGGCCCCTCGGTGGATGGCTACACCTTC
TRBV4-1,-,15,TRBD2,TRBJ2-7,CASSPGGNPTYEQYF,TGCGCCAGCAGCCCGGGGGGGAACCCAACCTACGAGCAGTACTTC
TRBV15,once,14,-,TRBJ2-2,CATSTSSRAGELFF,TGTGCCACCAGCACCTCCTCTCGAGCCGGGGAGCTGTTTTTT